These 7 T cell receptor beta chains share one sample of origin, sequenced in a study of metastatic and nonmetastatic thyroid tumors. TCRdb re-called the PCR reads with MiXCR. The data hold approximately 65,000 clones, with just over 4% observed a single time. Treatment of any kind had been given to no patient before thyroid surgery. The sample was blood. These receptors were collected from a female donor with papillary thyroid cancer or a benign thyroid nodule (not recorded which). Some clones in this sample may be carry-over from other donors' samples.

The chain links TRBV6-6 to TRBJ1-2; 9 nucleotides match TRBD1. V dropped 0 bases and J dropped 1; count of bases not matched to a gene: 3. The V gene's germline CDR1 is MNHNY and CDR2 SVGAGI (reference sequence). The CDR3 spans 16 residues. The CDR3 here is CASSYSRQGGNYGYTF. CDR3 bases: TGTGCCAGCAGTTACTCGAGACAGGGGGGTAACTATGGCTACACCTTC.

By sample share, this clone is medium-sized. The chain is built from TRBV6-1 and TRBJ2-3; the D gene is possibly TRBD1 (5 bases). This CDR3 has 13 amino acids. V was clipped by 3 bases and J by 3 bases, with 7 bases between them. Germline V gene sequence: CDR1 MNHNS, CDR2 SASEGT. The CDR3 nucleotides are TGTGCCAGCAGTGACAGGGTAACAGATACGCAGTATTTT. Protein sequence: CASSDRVTDTQYF.

This clone was counted at least ten times. This chain links TRBV4-2 with TRBJ1-5; possibly TRBD1 for D (6 bases). V lost 2 bases to trimming and J lost 3 bases, with 8 bases between them. In germline, CDR1 is LGHNA, CDR2 YNFKEQ. The CDR3 totals 14 residues. This chain's CDR3 is CASSQTGFNQPQHF. CDR3 coding DNA: TGTGCCAGCAGCCAAACAGGGTTCAATCAGCCCCAGCATTTT.

Ten or more counts support this clone. V usage is TRBV20-1 and J usage is TRBJ2-5; 7 bases are shared with TRBD2. The CDR3 length is 15 residues. Germline assignment: CDR1 DFQATT and CDR2 SNEGSKA (reference sequence). V was clipped by 5 bases and J by 2 bases; unmatched bases: 11. CDR3 sequence reads: CSASRTRTPQETQYF. In DNA form, the CDR3 reads TGCAGTGCTTCACGGACTAGAACCCCGCAAGAGACCCAGTACTTC.

In its sample, this clone was seen many times. The chain carries TRBV30 and TRBJ1-4; TRBD1 matches at 7 bases. Germline V gives CDR1 GTSNPN, CDR2 SVGIG (reference sequence). The CDR3 contains 15 residues. V lost 1 base and J lost 8; bases outside the gene matches: 10. In DNA, the CDR3 is TGTGCCTGGAGTGAACGGACAGGTGGCTGGGAAAAACTGTTTTTT. It yields the protein CAWSERTGGWEKLFF.

The chain has TRBV5-5 and TRBJ2-7, with D possibly matching TRBD2 (5 bases). V was pared by 4 bases and J by 3 bases, with 20 bases between. There are 16 residues in the CDR3. Germline values: CDR1 SGHKS, CDR2 YYEKEE (reference sequence). The chain's CDR3 is CASSLAPGMVGYEQYF. As DNA, the CDR3 is TGTGCCAGCAGCCTAGCCCCGGGGATGGTGGGCTACGAGCAGTACTTC.

This clone was recorded at least ten times. V and J are TRBV29-1 and TRBJ1-1; no firm D call. Between the trimmed V and J ends, which lost 3 bases and 0 bases, there was a span of 8 bases. The CDR3 loop spans 13 amino acids. The V gene's germline CDR1 is SQVTM and CDR2 ANQGSEA. The CDR3 coding sequence is TGCAGCGTTGAGGTAGAGGTGAACACTGAAGCTTTCTTT. This translates into CSVEVEVNTEAFF.